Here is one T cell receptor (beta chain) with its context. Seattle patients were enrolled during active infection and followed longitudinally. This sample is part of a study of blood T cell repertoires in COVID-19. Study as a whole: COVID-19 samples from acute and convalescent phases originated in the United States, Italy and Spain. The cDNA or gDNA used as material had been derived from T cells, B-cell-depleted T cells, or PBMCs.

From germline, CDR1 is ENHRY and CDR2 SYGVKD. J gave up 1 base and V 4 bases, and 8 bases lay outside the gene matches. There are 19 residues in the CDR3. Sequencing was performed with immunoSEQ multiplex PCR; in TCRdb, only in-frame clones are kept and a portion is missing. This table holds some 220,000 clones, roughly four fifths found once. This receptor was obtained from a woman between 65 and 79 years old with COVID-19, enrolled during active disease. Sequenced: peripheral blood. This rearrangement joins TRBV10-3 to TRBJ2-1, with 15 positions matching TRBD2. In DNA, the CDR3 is TGTGCCATCAGTGGCGGGACTAGCGGGAGGACCCTATCCTACAATGAGCAGTTCTTC. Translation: CAISGGTSGRTLSYNEQFF.